The clone carrying this TCR beta chain showed up many times. The data belong to a study of T cells in Graves' hyperthyroidism and ophthalmopathy. The CDR3 runs to 15 residues. J gave up 0 bases and V 4 bases, and 6 bases lay outside the gene matches. CDR1 is LGHDT and CDR2 is YNNKEL in the germline V gene (reference sequence). Amplified TCR beta CDR3 regions derived from RNA transcripts. HTBI primers drove first-round RT-PCR of the TCR CDR3. One entry per CDR3 protein results from TCRdb running MiXCR on the multiplex PCR reads. Of over 350,000 distinct CDR3 sequences listed, about 14% are singletons. The chain recombines TRBV3-1 with TRBJ2-7; 7 positions agree with TRBD2. Sequencing was done on a sample of blood. The TCR originated in a man between 18 and 35 years old with Graves' ophthalmopathy. CDR3 sequence reads: CASSRGGINSYEQYF. The DNA for the CDR3 is TGTGCCAGCAGCCGGGGAGGGATCAACTCCTACGAGCAGTACTTC.